Below are 19 T cell receptor beta chains sequenced from a single sample in a study of cytomegalovirus exposure and HLA in healthy donors. 60 Vbeta and 13 Jbeta primers were used in PCR. Sequenced by immunoSEQ multiplex PCR; TCRdb stores in-frame clones only, minus some. The table shows 150,000 to 200,000 clones, with over 60% occurring only once. The material sequenced was PBMCs. These receptors were collected from a man in his forties or fifties in good health and CMV-seropositive.

This sequence joins TRBV29-1 and TRBJ2-5, with 9 nucleotides matching TRBD2. J lost 2 bases, V lost 6 bases, and 7 bases had no gene match. The V gene's germline CDR1 is SQVTM and CDR2 ANQGSEA. The CDR3 spans 14 residues. The DNA for the CDR3 is TGCAGCGTCAGACTAGCGGTCCAACAAGAGACCCAGTACTTC. Translating it yields CSVRLAVQQETQYF.

This clone occurred once. V gene TRBV23-1 combines with J gene TRBJ2-7; a possible D gene is TRBD1 (6 bases). TRBV23-1 belongs to the ORF category, with a function that is uncertain. This CDR3 has 14 residues. V dropped 3 bases and J dropped 3 bases, with 12 bases sitting between them. As DNA, the CDR3 is TGCGCCAGCAGTCATGGGACACACTTCTACGAGCAGTACGTC. Amino acids: CASSHGTHFYEQYV.

CDR3 protein: CASRTGLSGNTIYF. As DNA, the CDR3 is TGTGCCAGCAGAACAGGGCTCTCTGGAAACACCATATATTTT. The chain combines TRBV5-4 with TRBJ1-3, with TRBD1 as a possible D gene (6 bases). CDR3 length: 14 amino acids. Trimming pared 5 bases from V and 0 bases from J, leaving 9 bases between. Germline V CDR1 and CDR2: SGHNT, YYREEE (reference sequence).

The V call is TRBV5-1, the J call TRBJ2-5; 7 nucleotides align to TRBD2. V lost 6 bases, J lost 1 base, and 9 bases stayed unmatched. The CDR3 totals 15 residues. From germline, CDR1 is SGHRS and CDR2 YFSETQ. The CDR3, as DNA: TGCGCCAGCAACAGCGGGGTACAACCCCAAGAGACCCAGTACTTC. Its protein is CASNSGVQPQETQYF. Full variable domain (missing parts from reference TRBV5-1 and TRBJ2-5): KAGVTQTPRYLIKTRGQQVTLSCSPISGHRSVSWYQQTPGQGLQFLFEYFSETQRNKGNFPGRFSGRQFSNSRSEMNVSTLELGDSALYLCASNSGVQPQETQYFGPGTRLLVL.

CDR3 sequence: CASSLGGTGGSETQYF. CDR3 in DNA: TGTGCCAGCAGCTTAGGAGGGACAGGAGGGTCAGAGACCCAGTACTTC. The gene calls are TRBV11-3 and TRBJ2-5; 8 bases match TRBD1. V dropped 1 base and J dropped 4; count of bases not matched to a gene: 8. This CDR3 contains 16 residues. Germline CDR1 and CDR2: SGHNT and YENEEA.

The chain joins TRBV5-8 to TRBJ1-5; TRBD1 is a possible D gene (5 bases). The CDR3 covers 16 residues. The V end was cut by 2 bases, the J end by 4 bases, with 16 bases between. Germline CDR1 and CDR2: SGHTS and YDEGEE. The CDR3 protein is CASSFVQGRGNQPQHF. The CDR3, as DNA: TGTGCCAGCAGCTTTGTGCAGGGTCGTGGAAATCAGCCCCAGCATTTT.

The sample holds a few counts of this clone. The chain links TRBV5-6 to TRBJ1-5; tentative D call: TRBD1 (6 bases). The CDR3 is made up of 16 amino acids. Trimming stripped 5 bases from V and 0 bases from J, with 15 bases between. The germline gives CDR1 SGHDT, CDR2 YYEEEE. CDR3 sequence (DNA): TGTGCCAGCAGTCAAACAGGGAGTCGTAGCAATCAGCCCCAGCATTTT. It specifies CASSQTGSRSNQPQHF.

The gene calls are TRBV2 and TRBJ2-2, with a tentative D call TRBD1 (6 bases). The CDR3 has 16 residues. Germline loops: CDR1 SNHLY, CDR2 FYNNEI. The ends were cut back, 6 bases at V and 3 bases at J, with 17 bases in the middle. The chain's CDR3 is CASSHDRDTYTGELFF. CDR3 bases: TGTGCCAGCAGCCACGACCGGGACACGTACACCGGGGAGCTGTTTTTT.

V gene TRBV4-2 combines with J gene TRBJ1-2; D is unresolved. The CDR3 is 15 amino acids. Germline-derived CDR1 and CDR2 are LGHNA and YNFKEQ. Trimming removed 0 bases at V and 1 base at J, with 9 bases between. CDR3 coding DNA: TGTGCCAGCAGCCAAGACGAGGAATTTAACTATGGCTACACCTTC. Protein: CASSQDEEFNYGYTF.

This clone was picked up one time. This chain links TRBV18 with TRBJ2-3; D not certain. The CDR3 is made up of 15 amino acids. Germline CDR1 reads KGHSH; CDR2 reads LQKENI. V was shortened by 3 bases and J by 0 bases, with 10 bases between the two germline ends. The CDR3 DNA follows: TGTGCCAGCTCACCGAAAATCCAGAGCACAGATACGCAGTATTTT. It yields the protein CASSPKIQSTDTQYF.

This chain uses TRBV14 with TRBJ1-2; D unresolved. The CDR3 has 13 amino acids. The V end lost 0 bases, the J end lost 1 base, and 3 bases lay between the germline ends. Per the germline V gene, CDR1 is SGHDN and CDR2 is FVKESK. The CDR3 nucleotides are TGTGCCAGCAGCCAAGATCTTAACTATGGCTACACCTTC. It yields the protein CASSQDLNYGYTF.

The rearrangement uses TRBV7-9 and TRBJ2-5; D gene unclear. This CDR3 has 14 amino acids. V lost 1 base to trimming and J lost 1 base, with 7 bases between them. Germline V gene sequence: CDR1 SEHNR, CDR2 FQNEAQ (reference sequence). CDR3: CASSLDGPQETQYF. CDR3 nucleotides: TGTGCCAGCAGCTTAGATGGGCCCCAAGAGACCCAGTACTTC.

This chain connects TRBV11-2 to TRBJ2-1; D perhaps matches TRBD1 (6 bases). The CDR3 covers 15 residues. CDR1 is SGHAT and CDR2 is FQNNGV in the germline V gene. Trimming shortened V by 5 bases and J by 5 bases, and 16 bases separated the two germline ends. The CDR3 bases are TGTGCCAGCAGCCCCTCACCGACAGGTCACAATGAGCAGTTCTTC. Its translation is CASSPSPTGHNEQFF.

The chain is built from TRBV6-1 and TRBJ1-5, with D perhaps matching TRBD1 (5 bases). Trimming shortened V by 1 base and J by 4 bases, and 8 bases separated the two germline ends. Germline CDR1 reads MNHNS; CDR2 reads SASEGT. The CDR3 loop spans 14 amino acids. The CDR3 nucleotides are TGTGCCAGCAGTGAAGGGGGCATTAATCAGCCCCAGCATTTT. Translating gives CASSEGGINQPQHF.

The count of this clone is one. The chain combines TRBV7-9 with TRBJ2-2; TRBD1 aligns across 12 bases. Per germline, CDR1 SEHNR and CDR2 FQNEAQ (reference sequence). The trim removed 11 bases at V and 13 bases at J, leaving 20 bases unmatched. This CDR3 is 16 amino acids long. CDR3 sequence: CAATTASGTGGLSLFF. The CDR3, as DNA: TGTGCCGCTACTACGGCATCCGGGACAGGGGGCTTATCGCTGTTTTTT.

The chain uses TRBV28 and TRBJ1-5, with 8 bases aligning to TRBD1. Germline CDR1 reads MDHEN; CDR2 reads SYDVKM. V lost 6 bases, J lost 5 bases, and 3 bases stayed unmatched. This CDR3 is 13 amino acids long. The CDR3 is CASRRQGYQPQHF. As DNA, the CDR3 is TGTGCCAGCAGGCGACAGGGGTATCAGCCCCAGCATTTT. Looking up the rest from reference TRBV28 and TRBJ1-5 gives the full variable domain: DVKVTQSSRYLVKRTGEKVFLECVQDMDHENMFWYRQDPGLGLRLIYFSYDVKMKEKGDIPEGYSVSREKKERFSLILESASTNQTSMYLCASRRQGYQPQHFGDGTRLSIL.

The chain links TRBV6-1 to TRBJ1-1, with 7 positions matching TRBD1. Germline trimming cut 4 bases from V and 3 bases from J; bases unmatched to any gene: 8. Per germline, CDR1 MNHNS and CDR2 SASEGT. CDR3 length: 15 amino acids. This chain's CDR3 is CASSVGTGAHTEAFF. The CDR3 DNA follows: TGTGCCAGCAGTGTAGGCACAGGGGCGCACACTGAAGCTTTCTTT.

J is TRBJ2-5 and V is TRBV11-2; TRBD2 matches at 11 bases. The CDR3 loop spans 19 amino acids. J gave up 0 bases and V 5 bases, and 14 bases lay outside the gene matches. Germline V gene sequence: CDR1 SGHAT, CDR2 FQNNGV. CDR3 sequence (DNA): TGTGCCAGCAGCGACATACCGGGACTAGCGGAGTTGTACCAAGAGACCCAGTACTTC. Protein product: CASSDIPGLAELYQETQYF.

The rearrangement joins TRBV19 to TRBJ2-5; weak D call: TRBD1 (6 bases). CDR3 length: 13 residues. The germline V gene encodes CDR1 LNHDA and CDR2 SQIVND (reference sequence). Trimming stripped 5 bases from V and 5 bases from J, with 12 bases between. Here the CDR3 DNA reads TGTGCCAGTAGTCTACAGGGTTCGGAGACCCAGTACTTC. Translation gives CASSLQGSETQYF.